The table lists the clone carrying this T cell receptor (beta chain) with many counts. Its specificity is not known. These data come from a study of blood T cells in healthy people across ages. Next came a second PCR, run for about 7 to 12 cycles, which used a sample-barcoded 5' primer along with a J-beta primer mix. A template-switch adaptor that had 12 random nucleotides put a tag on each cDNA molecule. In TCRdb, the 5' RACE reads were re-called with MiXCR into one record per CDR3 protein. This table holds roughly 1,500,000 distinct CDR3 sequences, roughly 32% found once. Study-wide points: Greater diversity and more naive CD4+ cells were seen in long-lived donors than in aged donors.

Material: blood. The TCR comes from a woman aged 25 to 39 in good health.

CDR3 DNA: TGTGCCAGCAGCTTGGGGTCGGGGAACTACGAGCAGTACTTC. It is translated as CASSLGSGNYEQYF. V usage is TRBV5-6 and J usage is TRBJ2-7, with D tentatively TRBD2 (5 bases). In germline, CDR1 is SGHDT, CDR2 YYEEEE. The CDR3 sequence is 14 residues long. The ends were cut back, 0 bases at V and 3 bases at J, with 10 bases in the middle.